This T cell receptor (beta chain) was captured in a study of cytomegalovirus exposure and HLA in healthy donors. Study details: Across around 400 genotyped donors, around 80% landed in the Caucasian-associated ancestry cluster.

13 Jbeta primers and 60 Vbeta primers were used for the PCR. Data came from immunoSEQ multiplex PCR; TCRdb stores just in-frame clones and leaves some out. The table has about 75,000 clones, more than 75% seen once. The CDR3 consists of 16 residues. Germline assignment: CDR1 LNHDA and CDR2 SQIVND (reference sequence). J gave up 5 bases and V 8 bases, and 12 bases lay outside the gene matches. Findings and limits, study-wide: For cytomegalovirus status, the classifier reportedly gave diagnoses with high specificity and sensitivity. HLA-A and HLA-B allele assignments for most subjects were reportedly predicted accurately using TCR beta sequences.

This clone showed up just a few times. The antigen remains unidentified. Sequencing was performed on PBMCs. The receptor was isolated from a man between 18 and 29 years old in good health and CMV-seronegative. The chain uses TRBV19 and TRBJ1-5; TRBD1 matches 10 bases. The CDR3 reads CASSHAGQGQYQPQHF. The DNA of the CDR3 is TGTGCCAGTTCCCATGCGGGACAGGGGCAGTATCAGCCCCAGCATTTT.